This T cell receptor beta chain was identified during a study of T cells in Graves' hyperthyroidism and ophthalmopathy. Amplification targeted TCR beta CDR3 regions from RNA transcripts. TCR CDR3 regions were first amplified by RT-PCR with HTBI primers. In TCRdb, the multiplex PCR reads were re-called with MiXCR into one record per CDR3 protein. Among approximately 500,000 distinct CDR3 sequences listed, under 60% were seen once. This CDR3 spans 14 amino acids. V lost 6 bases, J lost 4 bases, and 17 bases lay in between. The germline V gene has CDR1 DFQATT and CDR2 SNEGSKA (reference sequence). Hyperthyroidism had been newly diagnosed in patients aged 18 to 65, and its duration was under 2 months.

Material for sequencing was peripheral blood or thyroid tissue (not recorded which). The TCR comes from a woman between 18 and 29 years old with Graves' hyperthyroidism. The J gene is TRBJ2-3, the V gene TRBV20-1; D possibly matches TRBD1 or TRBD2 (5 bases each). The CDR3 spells CSAEAGTKADTQYF. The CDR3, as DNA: TGCAGTGCGGAAGCAGGGACCAAGGCAGATACGCAGTATTTT.